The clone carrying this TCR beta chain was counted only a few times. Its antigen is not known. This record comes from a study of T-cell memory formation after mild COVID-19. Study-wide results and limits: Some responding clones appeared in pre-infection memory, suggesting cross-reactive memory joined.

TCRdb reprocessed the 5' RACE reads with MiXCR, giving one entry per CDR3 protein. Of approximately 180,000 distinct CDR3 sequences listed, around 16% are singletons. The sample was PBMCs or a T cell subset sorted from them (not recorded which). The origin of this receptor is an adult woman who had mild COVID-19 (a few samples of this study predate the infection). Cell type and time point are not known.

This CDR3 is CASSQERGGQYF. The CDR3 coding sequence is TGTGCCAGCAGCCAAGAGAGGGGGGGGCAGTACTTC. The chain couples TRBV3-1 to TRBJ2-5; D possibly corresponds to TRBD2 (7 bases). The CDR3 length is 12 residues. The V and J ends lost 0 bases and 11 bases respectively, with 10 bases between them. Germline CDR1 is LGHDT and CDR2 is YNNKEL (reference sequence).